These 8 T cell receptor beta chains originate from one sample sequenced in a study of cytomegalovirus exposure and HLA in healthy donors. The PCR contained 60 Vbeta and 13 Jbeta primers. Using immunoSEQ multiplex PCR, the repertoire was profiled, and TCRdb retains in-frame clones only, with some absent. The sample includes 110,000 to 150,000 clones, about 75% seen only once; the top ten take about 1.7%. The sequenced sample was PBMCs. The receptors stem from a woman under 40 in good health and CMV-seronegative.

In its sample, this clone was seen a few times. The CDR3 bases are TGTGCCAGCAGCAAGCCCGGGACTAGCGGGGACTCCTACGAGCAGTACTTC. This codes for CASSKPGTSGDSYEQYF. The chain employs TRBV13 and TRBJ2-7; the match to TRBD2 covers 13 bases. With 5 bases clipped from V and 0 bases from J, the junction kept 7 bases outside the gene matches. The CDR3 contains 17 residues. Germline CDR1 and CDR2: PRHDT and FYEKMQ (reference sequence).

The V call is TRBV11-1, the J call TRBJ2-7, with 7 positions matching TRBD1. Germline loops: CDR1 SGHAT, CDR2 FQDESV (reference sequence). This CDR3 is 14 amino acids long. V shed 4 bases and J 2 bases; nucleotides not matched to a gene: 5. CDR3 in DNA: TGTGCCAGCAGCTCACAGGGGCGAACCTACGAGCAGTACTTC. It specifies CASSSQGRTYEQYF. Full variable domain (outside the CDR3, taken from reference TRBV11-1 and TRBJ2-7): EAEVAQSPRYKITEKSQAVAFWCDPISGHATLYWYRQILGQGPELLVQFQDESVVDDSQLPKDRFSAERLKGVDSTLKIQPAELGDSAMYLCASSSQGRTYEQYFGPGTRLTVT.

V is TRBV5-1 and J is TRBJ1-1; the match to TRBD1 covers 9 bases. Germline V gene sequence: CDR1 SGHRS, CDR2 YFSETQ. J was trimmed by 4 bases and V by 0 bases; bases with no gene match: 4. The length of the CDR3 is 15 residues. CDR3 coding DNA: TGCGCCAGCAGCTTGGGAACAGGGGGCTTCACTGAAGCTTTCTTT. It encodes CASSLGTGGFTEAFF. Full variable domain (rest looked up from reference TRBV5-1 and TRBJ1-1): KAGVTQTPRYLIKTRGQQVTLSCSPISGHRSVSWYQQTPGQGLQFLFEYFSETQRNKGNFPGRFSGRQFSNSRSEMNVSTLELGDSALYLCASSLGTGGFTEAFFGQGTRLTVV.

This rearrangement joins TRBV7-8 to TRBJ1-3, with 8 bases that match TRBD1. CDR1 SGHVS and CDR2 FQNEAQ come from the germline V gene. The CDR3 sequence is 16 residues long. V was pared by 5 bases and J by 6 bases, with 12 bases of the junction left unmatched. The CDR3 DNA reads TGTGCCAGCAGCGCTAGCACCGGGACAGGAGTAAACACCATATATTTT. Residues: CASSASTGTGVNTIYF.

In its sample, this clone was seen a few times. The genes are TRBV4-1 and TRBJ2-1, with D maybe TRBD2 (6 bases). CDR3 length equals 17 residues. V was shortened by 1 base and J by 0 bases, with 13 bases between the two germline ends. Per germline, CDR1 MGHRA and CDR2 YSYEKL. CDR3 sequence reads: CASSQGAGASSYNEQFF. In DNA, the CDR3 is TGCGCCAGCAGCCAAGGAGCGGGTGCGAGCTCCTACAATGAGCAGTTCTTC.

This CDR3 reads CASSTRQGTGELFF. The CDR3 nucleotides read TGTGCCAGCAGTACTAGACAGGGGACCGGGGAGCTGTTTTTT. The chain carries TRBV6-5 and TRBJ2-2; TRBD1 aligns across 8 bases. J was trimmed by 5 bases and V by 5 bases; bases with no gene match: 4. The CDR3 is 14 amino acids. In germline, CDR1 is MNHEY, CDR2 SVGAGI.

The chain uses TRBV5-1 and TRBJ2-1, with 12 bases identical to TRBD2. The ends lost 4 bases at V and 11 bases at J; junction bases unmatched: 4. Germline V gives CDR1 SGHRS, CDR2 YFSETQ. This CDR3 is built from 13 residues. CDR3 residues: CASSRTSGTQQFF. CDR3 bases: TGCGCCAGCAGCCGGACTAGCGGGACGCAGCAGTTCTTC.

This clone has more than one count but fewer than ten. The gene calls are TRBV5-1 and TRBJ2-2; tentative D call: TRBD1 (5 bases). Trimming took off 2 bases at V and 2 bases at J, with 13 bases between the two ends. Per the germline V gene, CDR1 is SGHRS and CDR2 is YFSETQ. The CDR3 runs to 16 residues. CDR3 DNA sequence: TGCGCCAGCAGCTTCAGGGTACCCGGAAACACCGGGGAGCTGTTTTTT. Protein sequence: CASSFRVPGNTGELFF.